This section outlines one TCR beta chain sequence together with its context. Its antigen is as yet unknown. This record comes from a study of cytomegalovirus exposure and HLA in healthy donors. The CDR3 consists of 16 residues. Trimming removed 3 bases from V and 8 bases from J, with 17 bases in between. The V gene's germline CDR1 is WNHNN and CDR2 SYGVQD (reference sequence). General study points: Investigators reported more than 150 TCR beta chains as tied to cytomegalovirus.

Researchers ran the PCR with 60 Vbeta and 13 Jbeta primers. This table comes from immunoSEQ multiplex PCR, and its TCRdb copy is limited to in-frame clones, with some not included. Among a few hundred thousand clones listed, approximately 80% were seen once. The V gene is TRBV10-1, the J gene TRBJ1-6; TRBD1 is a possible D gene (6 bases). The sequence came from a girl aged 2 to 10 in good health and CMV-seronegative. The sequenced sample consisted of PBMCs. The CDR3 sequence: CASSDPLGAKDSPLHF. The CDR3 DNA sequence: TGCGCCAGCAGTGACCCCCTGGGGGCCAAGGATTCACCCCTCCACTTT.